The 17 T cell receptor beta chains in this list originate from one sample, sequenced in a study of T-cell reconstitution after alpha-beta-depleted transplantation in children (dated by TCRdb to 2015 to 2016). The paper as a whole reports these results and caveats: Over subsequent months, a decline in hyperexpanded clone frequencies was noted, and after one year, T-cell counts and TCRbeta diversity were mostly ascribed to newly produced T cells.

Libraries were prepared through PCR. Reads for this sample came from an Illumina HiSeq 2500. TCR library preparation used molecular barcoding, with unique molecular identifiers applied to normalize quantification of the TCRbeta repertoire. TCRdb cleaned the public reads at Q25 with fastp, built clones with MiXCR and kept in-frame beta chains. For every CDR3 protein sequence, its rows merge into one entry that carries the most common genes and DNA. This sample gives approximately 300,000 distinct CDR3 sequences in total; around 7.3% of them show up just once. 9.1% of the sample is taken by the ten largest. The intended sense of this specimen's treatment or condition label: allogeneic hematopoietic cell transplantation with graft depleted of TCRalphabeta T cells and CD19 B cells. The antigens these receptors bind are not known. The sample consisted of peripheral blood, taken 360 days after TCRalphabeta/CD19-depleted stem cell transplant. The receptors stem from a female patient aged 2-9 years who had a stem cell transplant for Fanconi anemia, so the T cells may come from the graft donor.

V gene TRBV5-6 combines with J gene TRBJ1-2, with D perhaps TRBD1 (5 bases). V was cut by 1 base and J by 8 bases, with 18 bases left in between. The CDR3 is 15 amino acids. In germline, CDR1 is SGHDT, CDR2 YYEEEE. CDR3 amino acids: CASSLLGAGPQGYTF. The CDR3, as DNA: TGTGCCAGCAGCTTGTTAGGGGCAGGGCCCCAGGGCTACACCTTC.

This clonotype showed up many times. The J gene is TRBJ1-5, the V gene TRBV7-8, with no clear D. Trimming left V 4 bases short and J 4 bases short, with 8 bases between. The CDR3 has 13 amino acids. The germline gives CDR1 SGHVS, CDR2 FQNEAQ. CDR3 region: CASSWAVNQPQHF. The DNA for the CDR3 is TGTGCCAGCAGCTGGGCCGTAAATCAGCCCCAGCATTTT.

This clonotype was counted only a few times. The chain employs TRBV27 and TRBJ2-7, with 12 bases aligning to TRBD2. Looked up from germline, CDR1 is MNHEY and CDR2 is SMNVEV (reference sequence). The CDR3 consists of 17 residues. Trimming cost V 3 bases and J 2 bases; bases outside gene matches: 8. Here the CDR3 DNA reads TGTGCCAGCAGTTTTGTCACTGGACTAGCGGGACCCTACGAGCAGTACTTC. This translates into CASSFVTGLAGPYEQYF.

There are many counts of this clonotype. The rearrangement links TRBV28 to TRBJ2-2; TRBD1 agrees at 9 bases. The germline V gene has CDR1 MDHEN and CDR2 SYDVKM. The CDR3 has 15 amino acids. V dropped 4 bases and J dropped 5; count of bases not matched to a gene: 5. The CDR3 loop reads CASSSPGTGTGELFF. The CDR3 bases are TGTGCCAGCAGTTCGCCCGGGACAGGGACCGGGGAGCTGTTTTTT.

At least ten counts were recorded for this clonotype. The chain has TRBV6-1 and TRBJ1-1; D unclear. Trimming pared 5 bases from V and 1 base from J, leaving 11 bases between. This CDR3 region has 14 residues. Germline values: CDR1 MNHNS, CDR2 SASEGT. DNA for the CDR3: TGTGCCAGCAGTCCTAAGGAATGGAACACTGAAGCTTTCTTT. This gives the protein CASSPKEWNTEAFF.

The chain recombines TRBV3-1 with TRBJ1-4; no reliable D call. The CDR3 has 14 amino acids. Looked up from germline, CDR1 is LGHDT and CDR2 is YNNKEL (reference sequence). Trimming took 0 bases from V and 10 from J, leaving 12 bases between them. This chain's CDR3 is CASSQDRGGRKLFF. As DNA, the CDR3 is TGTGCCAGCAGCCAAGATCGGGGAGGGCGAAAACTGTTTTTT.

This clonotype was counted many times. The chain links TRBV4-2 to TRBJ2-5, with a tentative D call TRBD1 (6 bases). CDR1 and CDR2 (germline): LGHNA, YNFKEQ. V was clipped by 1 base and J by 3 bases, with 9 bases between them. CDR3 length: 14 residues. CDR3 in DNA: TGTGCCAGCAGCCAAGTGGACAGAAAAGAGACCCAGTACTTC. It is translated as CASSQVDRKETQYF.

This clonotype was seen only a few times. For the CDR3, the DNA is TGTGCCAGCAGCATACTCGGGGTCACCGGGGAGCTGTTTTTT. Translating gives CASSILGVTGELFF. This chain connects TRBV7-3 to TRBJ2-2; TRBD2 is a possible D gene (5 bases). Germline V lookup: CDR1 SGHTA, CDR2 FQGTGA. V was cut by 5 bases and J by 4 bases, with 11 bases left in between. The CDR3 sequence is 14 residues long.

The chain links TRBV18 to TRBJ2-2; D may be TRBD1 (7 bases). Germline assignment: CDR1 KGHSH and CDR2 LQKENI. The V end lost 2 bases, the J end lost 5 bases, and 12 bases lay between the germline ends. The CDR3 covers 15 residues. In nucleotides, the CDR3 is TGTGCCAGCTCACCAGCGGGACAGTCAACCGGGGAGCTGTTTTTT. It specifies CASSPAGQSTGELFF. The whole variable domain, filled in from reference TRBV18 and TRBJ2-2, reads NAGVMQNPRHLVRRRGQEARLRCSPMKGHSHVYWYRQLPEEGLKFMVYLQKENIIDESGMPKERFSAEFPKEGPSILRIQQVVRGDSAAYFCASSPAGQSTGELFFGEGSRLTVL.

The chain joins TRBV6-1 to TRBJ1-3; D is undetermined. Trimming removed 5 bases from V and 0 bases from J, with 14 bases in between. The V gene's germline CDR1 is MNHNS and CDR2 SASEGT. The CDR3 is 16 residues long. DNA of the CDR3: TGTGCCAGCAGTCATGGGTCTTTCCTCTCTGGAAACACCATATATTTT. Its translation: CASSHGSFLSGNTIYF.

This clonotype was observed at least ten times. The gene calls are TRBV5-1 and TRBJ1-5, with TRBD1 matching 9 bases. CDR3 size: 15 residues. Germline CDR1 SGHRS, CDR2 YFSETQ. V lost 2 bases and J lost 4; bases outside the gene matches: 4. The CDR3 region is CASSFGDRENQPQHF. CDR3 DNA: TGCGCCAGCAGCTTCGGGGACAGGGAAAATCAGCCCCAGCATTTT. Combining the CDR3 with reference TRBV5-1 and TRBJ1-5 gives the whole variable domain KAGVTQTPRYLIKTRGQQVTLSCSPISGHRSVSWYQQTPGQGLQFLFEYFSETQRNKGNFPGRFSGRQFSNSRSEMNVSTLELGDSALYLCASSFGDRENQPQHFGDGTRLSIL.

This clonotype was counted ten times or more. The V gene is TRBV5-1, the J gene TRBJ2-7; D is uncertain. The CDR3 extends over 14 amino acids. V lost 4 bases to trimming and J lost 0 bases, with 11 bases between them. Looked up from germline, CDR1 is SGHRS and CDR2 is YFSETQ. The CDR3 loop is CASSLTWSSYEQYF. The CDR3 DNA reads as TGCGCCAGCAGCCTGACTTGGAGCTCCTACGAGCAGTACTTC.

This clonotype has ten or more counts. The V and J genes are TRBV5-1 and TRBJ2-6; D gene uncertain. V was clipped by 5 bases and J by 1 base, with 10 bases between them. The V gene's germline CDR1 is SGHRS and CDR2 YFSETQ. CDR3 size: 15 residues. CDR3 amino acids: CASSIGVSGANVLTF. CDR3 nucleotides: TGCGCCAGCAGTATTGGGGTATCTGGGGCCAACGTCCTGACTTTC.

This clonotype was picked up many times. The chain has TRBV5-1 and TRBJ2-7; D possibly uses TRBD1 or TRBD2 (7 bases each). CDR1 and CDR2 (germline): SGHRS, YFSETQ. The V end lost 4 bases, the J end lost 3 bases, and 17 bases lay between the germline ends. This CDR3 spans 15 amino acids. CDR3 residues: CASSLEGRGGYEQYF. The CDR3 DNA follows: TGCGCCAGCAGCCTGGAGGGCAGGGGGGGCTACGAGCAGTACTTC.

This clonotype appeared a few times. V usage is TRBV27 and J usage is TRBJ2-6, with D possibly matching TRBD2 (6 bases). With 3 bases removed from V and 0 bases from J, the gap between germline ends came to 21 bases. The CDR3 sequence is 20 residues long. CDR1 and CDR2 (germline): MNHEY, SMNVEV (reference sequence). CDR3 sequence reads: CASSFGGTGGIFSGANVLTF. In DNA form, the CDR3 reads TGTGCCAGCAGTTTTGGGGGAACAGGAGGGATTTTCTCTGGGGCCAACGTCCTGACTTTC.

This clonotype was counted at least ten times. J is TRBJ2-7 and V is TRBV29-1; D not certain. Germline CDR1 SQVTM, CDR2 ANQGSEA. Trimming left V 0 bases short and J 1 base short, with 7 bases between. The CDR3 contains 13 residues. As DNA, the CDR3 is TGCAGCGTTGAAGACGGCAGATCCTACGAGCAGTACTTC. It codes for CSVEDGRSYEQYF.

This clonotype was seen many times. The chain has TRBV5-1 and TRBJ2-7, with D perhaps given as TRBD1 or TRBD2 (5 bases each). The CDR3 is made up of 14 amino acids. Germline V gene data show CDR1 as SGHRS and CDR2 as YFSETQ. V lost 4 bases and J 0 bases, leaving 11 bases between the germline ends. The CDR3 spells CASSESGSSYEQYF. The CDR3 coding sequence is TGCGCCAGCAGCGAATCAGGGAGCTCCTACGAGCAGTACTTC. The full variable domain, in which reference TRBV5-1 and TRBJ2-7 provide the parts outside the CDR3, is KAGVTQTPRYLIKTRGQQVTLSCSPISGHRSVSWYQQTPGQGLQFLFEYFSETQRNKGNFPGRFSGRQFSNSRSEMNVSTLELGDSALYLCASSESGSSYEQYFGPGTRLTVT.